This T cell receptor beta chain is drawn from a study of beta chain features in type 1 diabetes. General observations from the study: Moderate but significant shortening of TCRB CDR3s was recorded in all four CD4+ subsets from Type 1 diabetes patients. In type 1 diabetes patients, VDJ junctions had fewer insertions; deletions at these junctions were more frequent. Comparison showed that naive, central memory and Treg TCRB repertoires appeared more similar among patients than among healthy donors.

For this clone: What it binds is not known.

Isolated RNA was reverse transcribed in full, so expressed TCRB transcripts were sequenced. Read counts averaged approximately 3.3 million for samples of naive, central memory and regulatory T cells. Assay used: immunoSEQ multiplex PCR; TCRdb lists only in-frame clones, some missing. The table includes 300,000 or so clones, approximately 14% detected once. The germline gives CDR1 MDHEN, CDR2 SYDVKM. The CDR3 covers 15 residues. V lost 2 bases, J lost 11 bases, and 12 bases stayed unmatched. Sample: naive CD4+ T cells from blood. The V call is TRBV28, the J call TRBJ2-1; 7 positions agree with TRBD1. The clonotype originates from a man in his thirties or forties with type 1 diabetes. Written as DNA, the CDR3 is TGTGCCAGCAGTTTAGGTCAGGGACAGTTCTATAAGCAGTTCTTC. This codes for CASSLGQGQFYKQFF.